A single sample gave rise to the 20 T cell receptor beta chains below, sequenced in a study of technical replicates of blood from a handful of donors. Using immunoSEQ multiplex PCR, the repertoire was profiled, and TCRdb retains in-frame clones only, with some absent. Seen here are 50,000 to 70,000 clones, just over 90% observed once, and the top ten hold around 4.4%. Sequencing used PBMCs. The receptors were gathered from a human donor in good health. Some clones in this sample may be carry-over from other donors' samples.

V gene TRBV29-1 combines with J gene TRBJ1-2; 9 bases agree with TRBD1. This CDR3 region has 13 residues. Germline CDR1 reads SQVTM; CDR2 reads ANQGSEA. J was trimmed by 3 bases and V by 6 bases; bases with no gene match: 5. The CDR3 sequence: CSVGQGLDYGYTF. For the CDR3, the DNA is TGCAGCGTGGGACAGGGACTTGACTATGGCTACACCTTC.

V is TRBV5-1 and J is TRBJ1-2; 12 bases agree with TRBD1. The CDR3 totals 17 residues. The J segment lost 4 bases and the V segment lost 0 bases, leaving 7 bases of the junction unmatched. CDR1 is SGHRS, CDR2 YFSETQ, per germline. CDR3 sequence reads: CASSLAGTGGAGYGYTF. The CDR3 DNA reads as TGCGCCAGCAGCTTGGCCGGGACAGGGGGCGCGGGCTATGGCTACACCTTC.

The CDR3 sequence is CASTSGQNYGYTF. The CDR3 DNA sequence: TGCGCCAGCACCTCGGGACAGAACTATGGCTACACCTTC. The chain is built from TRBV5-1 and TRBJ1-2, with 7 bases identical to TRBD1. The germline gives CDR1 SGHRS, CDR2 YFSETQ. This CDR3 comprises 13 residues. Trimming at V came to 6 bases and at J to 2 bases, leaving 4 bases not matched to a gene.

The rearrangement joins TRBV7-9 to TRBJ1-6, with D possibly TRBD1 on 6 matching bases. Trimming took 3 bases from V and 6 from J, leaving 12 bases between them. CDR3 length: 15 amino acids. Germline CDR1 and CDR2: SEHNR and FQNEAQ (reference sequence). In nucleotides, the CDR3 is TGTGCCAGCAGCTTTTTGGAACAGGGTAATTCACCCCTCCACTTT. Its protein product is CASSFLEQGNSPLHF.

This chain joins TRBV4-3 and TRBJ2-2; 10 positions match TRBD1. V was clipped by 0 bases and J by 4 bases; unmatched bases: 8. Germline CDR1 is LGHNA and CDR2 is YSLEER. This CDR3 has 18 amino acids. CDR3 nucleotides: TGCGCCAGCAGCCAAGATCTCTTCGGGACAGGGGCCACCGGGGAGCTGTTTTTT. This sequence encodes CASSQDLFGTGATGELFF.

V is TRBV19 and J is TRBJ2-7, with 8 positions matching TRBD2. The CDR3 totals 17 residues. Losses at the gene ends were 5 bases for V and 2 bases for J; bases not matched to a gene: 14. Germline V CDR1 and CDR2: LNHDA, SQIVND (reference sequence). The CDR3 DNA is TGTGCCAGTAGTCCCGTCCCCACTAGCGGCAGAACCTACGAGCAGTACTTC. The encoded protein is CASSPVPTSGRTYEQYF.

By sample fraction, this clone is medium-sized. The chain employs TRBV2 and TRBJ1-1, with 9 bases aligning to TRBD1. Per the germline V gene, CDR1 is SNHLY and CDR2 is FYNNEI. The CDR3 length is 13 residues. The trim removed 5 bases at V and 6 bases at J, leaving 4 bases unmatched. In DNA form, the CDR3 reads TGTGCCAGCAGTAGGGGACAGGGACCTGAAGCTTTCTTT. Encoded protein: CASSRGQGPEAFF.

This chain links TRBV5-1 with TRBJ2-1, with 13 bases lining up with TRBD2. V shed 3 bases and J 12 bases; nucleotides not matched to a gene: 9. Germline V gives CDR1 SGHRS, CDR2 YFSETQ. The CDR3 runs 15 residues. The CDR3 DNA follows: TGCGCCAGCAGCTACCGGACTAGCGGGAGTGGCGGGCAGTTCTTC. Protein product: CASSYRTSGSGGQFF.

This clone has only one observation. The V and J genes are TRBV5-1 and TRBJ2-5; possibly TRBD1 for D (6 bases). The CDR3 runs 15 residues. Per the germline V gene, CDR1 is SGHRS and CDR2 is YFSETQ. Trimming removed 4 bases from V and 5 bases from J, with 18 bases in between. CDR3 bases: TGCGCCAGCAGCGGGCGGGCAGGGGATTACGAGACCCAGTACTTC. Amino acids: CASSGRAGDYETQYF.

This chain joins TRBV7-2 and TRBJ1-4, with D uncertain. Germline loops: CDR1 SGHTA, CDR2 FQGNSA. The ends were cut back, 6 bases at V and 0 bases at J, with 11 bases in the middle. This CDR3 region has 15 residues. Here the CDR3 DNA reads TGTGCCAGCAGTATAGGAGTTGCAACTAATGAAAAACTGTTTTTT. Protein sequence: CASSIGVATNEKLFF. Full variable domain (missing parts from reference TRBV7-2 and TRBJ1-4): GAGVSQSPSNKVTEKGKDVELRCDPISGHTALYWYRQSLGQGLEFLIYFQGNSAPDKSGLPSDRFSAERTGGSVSTLTIQRTQQEDSAVYLCASSIGVATNEKLFFGSGTQLSVL.

The chain couples TRBV7-9 to TRBJ1-2, with TRBD1 matching over 9 bases. Trimming took 5 bases from V and 7 from J; bases not matched to a gene: 8. Looked up from germline, CDR1 is SEHNR and CDR2 is FQNEAQ (reference sequence). The CDR3 consists of 14 residues. The CDR3 bases are TGTGCCAGCAGCGAAAACAGGGGGCAGAGTGGCTACACCTTC. Amino acid sequence: CASSENRGQSGYTF.

The V call is TRBV5-6, the J call TRBJ1-2; no clear D gene. Germline lookup yields CDR1 SGHDT and CDR2 YYEEEE. The CDR3 has 12 amino acids. Trimming took off 0 bases at V and 6 bases at J, with 6 bases between the two ends. The CDR3 DNA is TGTGCCAGCAGCTTGGCGGTTGATGGCTACACCTTC. Its protein is CASSLAVDGYTF.

CDR3 bases: TGTGCCAGCAGTGAGACCAGACAGGGCCAGCAGTTCTTC. The encoded protein is CASSETRQGQQFF. The V and J genes are TRBV6-1 and TRBJ2-1; 7 nucleotides align to TRBD1. In germline, CDR1 is MNHNS, CDR2 SASEGT. The CDR3 length is 13 residues. The ends lost 3 bases at V and 11 bases at J; junction bases unmatched: 7.

This clone was detected only once. This chain joins TRBV7-9 and TRBJ1-3; the D gene is possibly TRBD1 (6 bases). The CDR3 covers 18 residues. Germline V gene data show CDR1 as SEHNR and CDR2 as FQNEAQ (reference sequence). Trimming took 0 bases from V and 4 from J, leaving 19 bases between them. The CDR3 DNA reads TGTGCCAGCAGCTTAGCCCGGGTATTACAGGGCGGCGGAAACACCATATATTTT. Protein sequence: CASSLARVLQGGGNTIYF.

J is TRBJ1-1 and V is TRBV30; 7 bases match TRBD1. Looked up from germline, CDR1 is GTSNPN and CDR2 is SVGIG (reference sequence). With 2 bases clipped from V and 11 bases from J, the junction kept 11 bases outside the gene matches. The CDR3 runs 13 residues. DNA of the CDR3: TGTGCCTGGAGTAAAGGGGGCAGGGTTGAGGCTTTCTTT. This encodes CAWSKGGRVEAFF.

V gene TRBV19 combines with J gene TRBJ2-7; TRBD1 is a possible D gene (6 bases). Germline V CDR1 and CDR2: LNHDA, SQIVND (reference sequence). The CDR3 totals 13 residues. V was pared by 8 bases and J by 0 bases, with 11 bases between. In DNA form, the CDR3 reads TGTGCCAGTGGGGTGACAGGCTCCTACGAGCAGTACTTC. The encoded protein is CASGVTGSYEQYF.

The chain has TRBV6-1 and TRBJ1-3, with D unresolved. Germline V gives CDR1 MNHNS, CDR2 SASEGT. There are 15 residues in the CDR3. V was shortened by 2 bases and J by 2 bases, with 10 bases between the two germline ends. CDR3 sequence reads: CASSEQEEAGNTIYF. CDR3 coding DNA: TGTGCCAGCAGTGAACAGGAGGAGGCTGGAAACACCATATATTTT.

J is TRBJ1-1 and V is TRBV18, with D unclear. CDR1 is KGHSH, CDR2 LQKENI, per germline. The CDR3 extends over 13 amino acids. With 5 bases removed from V and 1 base from J, the gap between germline ends came to 8 bases. The CDR3 reads CASSDNRNTEAFF. CDR3 in DNA: TGTGCCAGCTCAGACAACAGGAACACTGAAGCTTTCTTT.

The chain is built from TRBV15 and TRBJ2-3, with 8 positions matching TRBD2. With V trimmed by 0 bases and J by 4 bases, 9 bases remained unmatched. Per the germline V gene, CDR1 is LNHNV and CDR2 is YYDKDF (reference sequence). The CDR3 runs 17 residues. The CDR3, as DNA: TGTGCCACCAGCAGAGATCGCGCGGGGACTAGGGCAGATACGCAGTATTTT. This encodes CATSRDRAGTRADTQYF.

This chain joins TRBV25-1 and TRBJ1-6; the D gene is possibly TRBD1 (5 bases). Germline V CDR1 and CDR2: MGHDK, SYGVNS. V lost 6 bases, J lost 7 bases, and 19 bases lay in between. The CDR3 spans 16 residues. DNA of the CDR3: TGTGCCAGCAGCTCAAGCAGGCAGGGTGGGAATTCACCCCTCCACTTT. Amino acid sequence: CASSSSRQGGNSPLHF.